What follows describes a single TCR beta chain. No antigen is known for it. No per-base quality is available; no much larger clone lies one base away. The data are from a study of CD8 T cells in ankylosing spondylitis (dated by TCRdb to about 2017). Some background on the complete study: T cell receptor beta repertoires were profiled in healthy donors and ankylosing spondylitis patients so that disease-linked TCR variants could be found. In total, the full study cohort was made up of 85 to 140 healthy donors and approximately 24 ankylosing spondylitis patients. Samples of peripheral blood were taken, and for ankylosing spondylitis patients, synovial fluid was collected as well. Overall study outcomes, separate from this receptor: Significant enrichment of the disease-linked clones was reported in matched synovial fluid samples from ankylosing spondylitis patients. Some motif variants were previously reported in synovial fluid and blood of reactive arthritis patients, suggesting common disease-initiation mechanisms. A CD8+ phenotype was shown by the disease-linked clones, which were found at relatively low frequencies in peripheral blood. A TCR beta motif made up of several highly homologous amino acid variants appeared to be characteristic of blood from ankylosing spondylitis patients.

Sequencing relied on an Illumina HiSeq 2500. Quantitative 5'-RACE with molecular barcodes was used to prepare TCR beta libraries. As for how the authors treated the data: A new computational method, built on a probabilistic model of VDJ rearrangement, was used to identify disease-linked TCR variants. TCRdb reworked the public reads: Q25 trimming with fastp, MiXCR clone assembly, productive beta chains retained. Records with the same CDR3 protein are collapsed into one entry carrying the most frequent genes and DNA. The V and J calls reflect TCRdb's pipeline rather than the authors' work. Counted in this sample were 150,000 to 200,000 distinct CDR3 sequences; 10% to 15% of them appeared once. The top ten constitute 9.5% to 11% of the sample. The TCR was taken from a female donor with ankylosing spondylitis or in good health (not recorded which). Sequencing was done on a sample of blood, either unsorted or a sorted T cell fraction (not recorded which).

The nucleotide sequence reads as follows: TGTGCCAGCAGCTCCCCTGAGGGTTATGGCTACACCTTC. Its protein is CASSSPEGYGYTF. The chain is made from TRBV28 and TRBJ1-2; confidence is insufficient to name the D gene. The trim is 6 bases for V and 5 bases for J, with a gap of 13 bases between the germline ends. CDR1 is given as MDHEN and CDR2 as SYDVKM, both from the germline V gene. From its cysteine to its phenylalanine, the CDR3 spans 13 amino acids. Of the read, only the CDR3 DNA is kept; its 39 bases are in frame from base 1.